This T cell receptor (beta chain) derives from a study of T cells after posttransplantation cyclophosphamide. A marrow graft followed busulfan-fludarabine conditioning, with cyclophosphamide on days +3 and +4. The data were produced by immunoSEQ multiplex PCR, yet TCRdb's version contains in-frame clones alone and is incomplete. The record shows 6,000 to 9,500 clones for this sample, with no singletons present. The CDR3 is 15 amino acids. Germline CDR1 is MNHEY and CDR2 is SVGAGI. V dropped 6 bases and J dropped 6; count of bases not matched to a gene: 8. Whole-study findings and limits: Later post-transplant blood repertoires were often dominated by donor CD8+ memory clones. TRB clonality was highly associated with recipient CMV seropositivity and reactivation. Tissue-infiltrating T cells from skin or gut overlapped little with blood T cells.

About this clone itself: What it recognizes is unknown.

This clonotype originated in a female patient in her 60s who received an allogeneic stem cell transplant from an unrelated donor, was CMV-positive, and had acute GVHD only. T cells may partly derive from the graft donor. Here the sequenced sample was PBMCs, taken approximately 3 months after allogeneic stem cell transplant with posttransplant cyclophosphamide. This chain joins TRBV6-5 and TRBJ2-2, with 9 bases identical to TRBD2. The CDR3 nucleotides are TGTGCCAGCAGCTCGGTAGCGGGAGTGGCCGGGGAGCTGTTTTTT. Protein sequence: CASSSVAGVAGELFF.